This record covers a single TCR beta chain. Its antigen is unknown. This specimen comes from a study of cytomegalovirus exposure and HLA in healthy donors. On the study more broadly: HLA-typed donors were the source of roughly 80 million unique TCRs held in an early data release. Study results and caveats: Most of the TCR beta V segments (in an earlier analysis) were productive either about 87% or about 30% of the time. Later on, a genetic analysis was performed. It linked a missense variant in DCLRE1C with V- and J-gene trimming of TCR beta.

60 Vbeta and 13 Jbeta primers were used in PCR. Assay: immunoSEQ multiplex PCR; the TCRdb copy retains only in-frame clones and omits some. The sample holds approximately 170,000 clones, 75% to 80% seen once. The V segment lost 1 base and the J segment 6 bases; nucleotides outside the gene matches: 6. The CDR3 has 15 residues. Germline CDR1 and CDR2: SEHNR and FQNEAQ (reference sequence). Sequencing was done on a sample of PBMCs. This chain connects TRBV7-9 to TRBJ2-3; 8 nucleotides align to TRBD2. This TCR came from a woman aged 40 to 49 in good health and CMV-seropositive. In DNA, the CDR3 is TGTGCCAGCAGCTTAGAGAGCGGGAGTATTGATACGCAGTATTTT. As protein: CASSLESGSIDTQYF.